These T cell receptor beta chains were read from a single sample in a study of T cells in Graves' hyperthyroidism and ophthalmopathy. Using its own MiXCR run on the multiplex PCR reads, TCRdb lists one record per CDR3 protein. This table holds around 300,000 distinct CDR3 sequences, approximately 26% found once. Sequencing was done on a sample of blood. Source of these receptors: a middle-aged man with Graves' hyperthyroidism that later progressed to Graves' ophthalmopathy. The CDR3 runs from the conserved cysteine through the conserved F or W. A D gene is named only where the DNA matches it firmly. Some rows have no size entry. The others give once, few or many, or a class for an expanded clone.

j_call clone_size d_call v_call cdr3_aa cdr3_nt
TRBJ1-3 - TRBD1 TRBV6-1 CASTRGQDSGNTIYF TGTGCCAGCACCCGGGGACAGGACTCTGGAAACACCATATATTTT
TRBJ2-3 many TRBD2 TRBV3-1 CASSHRTSGYTQYF TGTGCCAGCAGCCATAGGACTAGCGGCTATACGCAGTATTTT
TRBJ2-2 few - TRBV5-1 CASSFAGANTGELFF TGCGCCAGCAGCTTTGCAGGGGCGAACACCGGGGAGCTGTTTTTT
TRBJ2-7 many TRBD2 TRBV12-3/TRBV12-4 CASRSRGLAGDYEQYF TGTGCCAGCAGATCTAGGGGACTAGCGGGGGACTACGAGCAGTACTTC
TRBJ2-7 - - TRBV25-1 CASSESPVYEQYF TGTGCCAGCAGTGAATCCCCTGTCTACGAGCAGTACTTC
TRBJ2-7 many TRBD1 TRBV7-8 CASSPGTDPLEQYF TGTGCCAGCAGCCCCGGGACAGACCCTTTGGAGCAGTACTTC
TRBJ1-5 many - TRBV5-1 CASSLKGDQPQHF TGCGCCAGCAGCTTGAAAGGGGATCAGCCCCAGCATTTT
TRBJ2-7 many - TRBV12-3/TRBV12-4 CASSLGGPSSYEQYF TGTGCCAGCAGTTTAGGGGGCCCGAGCTCCTACGAGCAGTACTTC
TRBJ1-2 many TRBD1 TRBV7-2 CASSSDRGPYYGYTF TGTGCCAGCAGCTCCGACAGGGGGCCCTACTATGGCTACACCTTC
TRBJ1-3 many - TRBV6-5 CASSLRQIGNTIYF TGTGCCAGCAGTCTGAGACAGATCGGAAACACCATATATTTT
TRBJ1-2 many - TRBV20-1 CSVGSRYGYTF TGCAGTGTTGGGTCGAGGTATGGCTACACCTTC
TRBJ2-5 many - TRBV5-1 CASSLDNQETQYF TGCGCCAGCAGCTTGGACAACCAAGAGACCCAGTACTTC
TRBJ2-2 many - TRBV14 CASSRYAGELFF TGTGCCAGCAGCCGTTACGCCGGGGAGCTGTTTTTT
TRBJ2-7 many TRBD2 TRBV29-1 CSAAGTIHYEQYF TGCAGCGCTGCCGGGACTATTCACTACGAGCAGTACTTC
TRBJ2-7 many TRBD1 TRBV10-3 CAISEYTGGEQYF TGTGCCATCAGTGAGTACACAGGGGGCGAGCAGTACTTC
TRBJ2-5 many - TRBV28 CASSPTTLETQYF TGTGCCAGCAGTCCCACCACTCTGGAGACCCAGTACTTC
TRBJ1-5 many - TRBV2 CASSDAYSNQPQHF TGTGCCAGCAGTGACGCTTATAGCAATCAGCCCCAGCATTTT
TRBJ2-5 many TRBD2 TRBV20-1 CSAGTSGMLETQYF TGCAGTGCCGGGACTAGCGGGATGCTTGAGACCCAGTACTTC
TRBJ1-3 many - TRBV20-1 CSARWPGGSGNTIYF TGCAGTGCTAGATGGCCGGGGGGTTCTGGAAACACCATATATTTT
TRBJ1-5 many - TRBV11-2 CASSFAGQGQPQHF TGTGCCAGCAGCTTCGCAGGTCAGGGGCAGCCCCAGCATTTT
TRBJ1-2 - TRBD1 TRBV20-1 CSVQGNYGYTF TGCAGTGTACAGGGGAACTATGGCTACACCTTC
TRBJ2-5 many - TRBV4-1 CASSQAGQGQETQYF TGCGCCAGCAGCCAAGCGGGGCAGGGACAAGAGACCCAGTACTTC
TRBJ1-6 many TRBD1 TRBV3-1 CASSRGQGNSPLHF TGTGCCAGCAGTCGCGGACAGGGGAATTCACCCCTCCACTTT
TRBJ2-7 many TRBD2 TRBV19 CASSSTAGGVYEQYF TGTGCCAGTAGTAGCACGGCGGGAGGAGTATACGAGCAGTACTTC
TRBJ2-7 - - TRBV7-9 CASSFPAGAREQYF TGTGCCAGCAGCTTCCCGGCAGGGGCAAGGGAGCAGTACTTC
TRBJ2-5 many TRBD1 TRBV12-5 CASGPGQGRETQYF TGTGCTAGTGGGCCGGGACAGGGAAGGGAGACCCAGTACTTC
TRBJ2-2 many - TRBV2 CASEGQGTTGELFF TGTGCCAGCGAGGGGCAGGGGACCACCGGGGAGCTGTTTTTT
TRBJ1-5 - TRBD1 TRBV2 CASKKRGTGGSNQPQHF TGTGCCAGCAAAAAGAGAGGGACAGGGGGAAGCAATCAGCCCCAGCATTTT
TRBJ2-5 few - TRBV4-1 CASSQVRAQETQYF TGCGCCAGCAGCCAAGTCCGGGCGCAAGAGACCCAGTACTTC
TRBJ2-1 - TRBD2 TRBV6-5 CASSLAGTSGIDEQFF TGTGCCAGCAGTTTAGCTGGGACTAGCGGGATTGACGAGCAGTTCTTC
TRBJ2-2 many - TRBV5-5 CASSLLAGQFTGELFF TGTGCCAGCAGCTTGCTTGCGGGACAGTTCACCGGGGAGCTGTTTTTT
TRBJ1-1 many - TRBV20-1 CSARDPAAHTEAFF TGCAGTGCTAGAGATCCGGCGGCTCACACTGAAGCTTTCTTT
TRBJ1-2 - - TRBV20-1 CSARPLRGPGEGYTF TGCAGCGCTAGACCTCTCAGGGGACCCGGGGAAGGCTACACCTTC
TRBJ2-5 - - TRBV5-1 CASSFNSETQYF TGCGCCAGCAGCTTCAACTCGGAGACCCAGTACTTC
TRBJ1-1 - - TRBV6-2/TRBV6-3 CASSYGGHPNTEAFF TGTGCCAGCAGTTATGGGGGCCACCCGAACACTGAAGCTTTCTTT